A selection of T cell receptor beta chains follows, all from one sample in a study of metastatic and nonmetastatic thyroid tumors. Via MiXCR, TCRdb re-called the PCR reads. The table lists about 93,000 clones, around 9.1% of them singletons. Source material: blood. These receptors came from a female donor with papillary thyroid cancer or a benign thyroid nodule (not recorded which). Some clones in this sample may be carry-over from other donors' samples. Both conserved end residues are part of each CDR3. The D gene is left open where the match is weak. Size is stated as once, few, many or a size class.

TRBJ2-3,many,TRBD1,TRBV6-1,CASGTGPDTQYF,TGTGCCAGCGGGACAGGGCCAGATACGCAGTATTTT
TRBJ2-3,many,NA,TRBV12-3/TRBV12-4,CASIRLGADTQYF,TGTGCCAGCATCCGACTCGGTGCAGATACGCAGTATTTT
TRBJ1-1,many,NA,TRBV19,CASSIDRGTEAFF,TGTGCCAGTAGTATAGACAGAGGGACTGAAGCTTTCTTT
TRBJ2-7,many,TRBD2,TRBV11-2,CASSLDGTSRTLSYEQYF,TGTGCCAGCAGCTTGGACGGGACTAGCCGAACTCTATCCTACGAGCAGTACTTC
TRBJ2-1,many,NA,TRBV28,CASSSPSKSNEQFF,TGTGCCAGCAGTTCCCCCTCTAAGTCCAATGAGCAGTTCTTC
TRBJ2-3,many,TRBD2,TRBV3-1,CASSQEGKAGGRLDTQYF,TGTGCCAGCAGCCAAGAAGGGAAGGCGGGGGGGCGTTTGGATACGCAGTATTTT
TRBJ1-5,many,NA,TRBV30,CAWSPSSNQPQHF,TGTGCCTGGAGCCCCTCCAGCAATCAGCCCCAGCATTTT
TRBJ1-2,many,NA,TRBV2,CASSAWQGTNYGYTF,TGTGCCAGCAGCGCCTGGCAGGGGACTAACTATGGCTACACCTTC
TRBJ2-3,many,TRBD2,TRBV9,CASSSPGGSSTDTQYF,TGTGCCAGCAGCTCCCCGGGGGGGTCTAGCACAGATACGCAGTATTTT
TRBJ2-2,many,NA,TRBV20-1,CSLLDGGTGELFF,TGCAGTTTGCTAGATGGGGGGACCGGGGAGCTGTTTTTT